This entry concerns a single T cell receptor (beta chain). The antigen is not known. This specimen belongs to a study of CD8+CD57+ T cells in acquired aplastic anemia. Study results and caveats: With respect to CD8+ Simpson's diversity, patients and controls did not differ significantly.

Genomic DNA templated the TCR beta VDJ and CDR3 profiling. TCRdb fed the reads into MiXCR, producing one record per CDR3 protein. The data contain fewer than 250,000 distinct CDR3 sequences, around 59% of them singletons. The germline V and J ends were trimmed by 5 bases and 1 base, with 14 bases remaining between them. From germline, CDR1 is LNHDA and CDR2 SQIVND (reference sequence). The length of the CDR3 is 15 residues. This receptor was identified in a human donor in good health, serving as a control. The chain joins TRBV19 to TRBJ1-1; D possibly corresponds to TRBD1 (6 bases). The specimen was sorted CD4+, CD8+, or CD8+CD57+ T cells (not recorded which) from PBMCs. DNA for the CDR3: TGTGCCAGTAGTCGGGGGGGGCAGGGGAACACTGAAGCTTTCTTT. Translating gives CASSRGGQGNTEAFF.